This T cell receptor (beta chain) was sequenced in a study of blood T cell repertoires in COVID-19. Study in general: T cells, B-cell-depleted T cells, or PBMCs supplied cDNA or gDNA.

Profiled with immunoSEQ multiplex PCR; TCRdb holds only in-frame clones, not every one. The table has around 190,000 clones, 75% to 90% seen once. Trimming removed 6 bases from V and 5 bases from J, with 14 bases in between. CDR3 size: 13 residues. The V call is TRBV12-3 or TRBV12-4, the J call TRBJ2-7; D gene ambiguous. The sequencing sample was made of peripheral blood. The sequence came from a man in his 60s with acute or convalescent COVID-19. The CDR3: CASSPSTLNEQYF. The CDR3 nucleotides are TGTGCCAGCAGCCCCAGCACACTAAACGAGCAGTACTTC.